The source of this T cell receptor beta chain is a study of T cell responses to AZD1222 COVID-19 vaccine. Remarks on this clone: What it binds is not known.

Study findings and constraints: The donor group comprised mostly white British people and more females; the analysis possibly underestimated clonal diversity. Regions 160-218 and 743-854 held dominance among vaccine-associated CD4 TCRs, which spanned spike.

Germline CDR1 and CDR2: SGHTA and FQGTGA. The CDR3 covers 13 residues. Trimming left V 5 bases short and J 0 bases short, with 7 bases between. Here immunoSEQ multiplex PCR was the method, and the copy in TCRdb shows in-frame clones only, minus some. The sample yields tens of thousands of clones, around nine tenths seen once. The receptor comes from an adult in good health. Sequencing used peripheral blood, obtained on day 0 of AZD1222 vaccination. This sequence joins TRBV7-3 and TRBJ2-5; D is perhaps TRBD1 (5 bases). The DNA of the CDR3 is TGTGCCAGCAGCGTGACAGACCAAGAGACCCAGTACTTC. Its protein is CASSVTDQETQYF.